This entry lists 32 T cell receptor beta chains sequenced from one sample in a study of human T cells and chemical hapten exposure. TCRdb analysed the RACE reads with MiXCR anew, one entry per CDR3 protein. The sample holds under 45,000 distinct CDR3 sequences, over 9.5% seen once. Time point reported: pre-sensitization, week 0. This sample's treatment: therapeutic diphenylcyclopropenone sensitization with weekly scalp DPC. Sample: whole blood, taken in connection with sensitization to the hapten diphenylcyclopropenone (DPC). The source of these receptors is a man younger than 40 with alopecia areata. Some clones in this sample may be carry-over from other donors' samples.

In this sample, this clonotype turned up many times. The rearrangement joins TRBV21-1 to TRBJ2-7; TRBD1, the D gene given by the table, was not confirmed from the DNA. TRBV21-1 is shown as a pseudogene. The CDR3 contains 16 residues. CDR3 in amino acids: CASSKKTGPGAYEQYV. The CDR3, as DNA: TGTGCCAGCAGCAAGAAGACAGGCCCGGGTGCCTACGAGCAGTACGTC.

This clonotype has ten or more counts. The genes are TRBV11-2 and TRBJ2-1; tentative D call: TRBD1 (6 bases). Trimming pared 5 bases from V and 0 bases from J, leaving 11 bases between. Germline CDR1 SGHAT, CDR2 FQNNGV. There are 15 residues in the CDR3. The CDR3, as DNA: TGTGCCAGCAGCCTCACAGGGAGCTCCTACAATGAGCAGTTCTTC. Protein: CASSLTGSSYNEQFF.

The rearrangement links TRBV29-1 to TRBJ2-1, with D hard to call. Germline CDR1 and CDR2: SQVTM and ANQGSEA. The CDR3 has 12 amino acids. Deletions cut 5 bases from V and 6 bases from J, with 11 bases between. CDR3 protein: CSVRVSINEQFF. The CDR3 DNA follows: TGCAGCGTTAGGGTTAGCATCAATGAGCAGTTCTTC.

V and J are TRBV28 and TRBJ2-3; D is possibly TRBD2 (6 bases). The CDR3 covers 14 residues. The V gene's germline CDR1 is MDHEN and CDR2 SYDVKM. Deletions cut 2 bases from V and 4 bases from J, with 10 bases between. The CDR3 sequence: CASSLRGFADTQYF. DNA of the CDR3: TGTGCCAGCAGTTTACGGGGGTTTGCAGATACGCAGTATTTT.

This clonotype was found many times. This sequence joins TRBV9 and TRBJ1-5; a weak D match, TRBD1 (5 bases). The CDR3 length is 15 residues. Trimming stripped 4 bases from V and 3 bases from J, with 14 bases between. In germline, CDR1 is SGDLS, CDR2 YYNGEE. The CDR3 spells CASSPNFRDNQPQHF. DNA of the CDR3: TGTGCCAGCAGCCCCAACTTCAGGGACAATCAGCCCCAGCATTTT.

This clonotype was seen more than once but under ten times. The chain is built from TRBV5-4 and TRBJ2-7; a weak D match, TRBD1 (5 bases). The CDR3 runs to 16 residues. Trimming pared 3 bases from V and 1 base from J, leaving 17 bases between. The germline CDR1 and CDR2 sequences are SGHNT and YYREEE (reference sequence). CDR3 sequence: CASSSSPRGASYEQYF. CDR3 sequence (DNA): TGTGCCAGCAGCTCGTCCCCTAGGGGTGCTTCCTACGAGCAGTACTTC.

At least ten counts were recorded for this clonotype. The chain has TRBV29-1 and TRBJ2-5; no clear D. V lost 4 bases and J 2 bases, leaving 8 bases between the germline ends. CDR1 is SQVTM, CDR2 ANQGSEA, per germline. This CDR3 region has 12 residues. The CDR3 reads CSVVWEQETQYF. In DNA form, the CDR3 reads TGCAGCGTTGTTTGGGAACAAGAGACCCAGTACTTC.

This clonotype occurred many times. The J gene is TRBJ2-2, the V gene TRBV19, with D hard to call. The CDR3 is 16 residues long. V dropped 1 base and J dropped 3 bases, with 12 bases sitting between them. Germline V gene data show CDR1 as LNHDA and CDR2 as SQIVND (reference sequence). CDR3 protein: CASSIALAPHTGELFF. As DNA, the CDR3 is TGTGCCAGTAGTATAGCCCTGGCCCCCCACACCGGGGAGCTGTTTTTT.

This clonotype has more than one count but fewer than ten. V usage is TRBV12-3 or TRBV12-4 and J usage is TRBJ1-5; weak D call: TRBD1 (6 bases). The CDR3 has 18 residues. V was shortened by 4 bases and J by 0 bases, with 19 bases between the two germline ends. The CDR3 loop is CASSSSSGTPYSNQPQHF. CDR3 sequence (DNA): TGTGCCAGCAGTTCCTCATCCGGGACACCTTATAGCAATCAGCCCCAGCATTTT.

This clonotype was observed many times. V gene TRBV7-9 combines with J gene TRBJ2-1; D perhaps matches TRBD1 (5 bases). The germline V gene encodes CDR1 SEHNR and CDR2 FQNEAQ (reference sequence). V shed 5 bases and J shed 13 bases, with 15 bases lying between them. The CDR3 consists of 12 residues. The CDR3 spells CASSPADSLQFF. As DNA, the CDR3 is TGTGCCAGCAGCCCCGCCGACAGCCTACAGTTCTTC. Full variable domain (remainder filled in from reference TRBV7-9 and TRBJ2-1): DTGVSQNPRHKITKRGQNVTFRCDPISEHNRLYWYRQTLGQGPEFLTYFQNEAQLEKSRLLSDRFSAERPKGSFSTLEIQRTEQGDSAMYLCASSPADSLQFFGPGTRLTVL.

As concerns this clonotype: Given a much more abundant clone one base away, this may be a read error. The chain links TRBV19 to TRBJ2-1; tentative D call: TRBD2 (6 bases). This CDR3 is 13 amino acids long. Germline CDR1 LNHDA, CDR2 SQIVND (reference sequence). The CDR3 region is CASSPSGPVEQIF. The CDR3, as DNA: TGTGCCAGTAGTCCCAGCGGGCCAGTTGAGCAGATCTTC.

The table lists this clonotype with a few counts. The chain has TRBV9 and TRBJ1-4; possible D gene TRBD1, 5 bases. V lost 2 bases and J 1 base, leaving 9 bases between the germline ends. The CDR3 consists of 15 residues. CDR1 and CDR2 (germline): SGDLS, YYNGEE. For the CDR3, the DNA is TGTGCCAGCAGCGTGTTAGGGGTAACTAATGAAAAACTGTTTTTT. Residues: CASSVLGVTNEKLFF.

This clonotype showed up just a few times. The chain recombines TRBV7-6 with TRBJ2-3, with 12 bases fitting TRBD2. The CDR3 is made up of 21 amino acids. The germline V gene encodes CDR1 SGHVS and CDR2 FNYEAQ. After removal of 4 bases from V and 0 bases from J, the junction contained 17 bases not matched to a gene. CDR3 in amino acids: CASSSRPILAGGLTSTDTQYF. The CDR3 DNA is TGTGCCAGCAGCTCAAGACCCATACTAGCGGGGGGACTCACTAGCACAGATACGCAGTATTTT.

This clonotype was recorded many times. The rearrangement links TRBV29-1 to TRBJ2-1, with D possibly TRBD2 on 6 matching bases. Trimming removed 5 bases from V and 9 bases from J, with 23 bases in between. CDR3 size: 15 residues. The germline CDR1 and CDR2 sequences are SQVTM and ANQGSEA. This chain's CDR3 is CSVFYGLGGLVEQFF. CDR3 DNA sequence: TGCAGCGTTTTTTATGGCCTAGGAGGGTTGGTTGAGCAGTTCTTC.

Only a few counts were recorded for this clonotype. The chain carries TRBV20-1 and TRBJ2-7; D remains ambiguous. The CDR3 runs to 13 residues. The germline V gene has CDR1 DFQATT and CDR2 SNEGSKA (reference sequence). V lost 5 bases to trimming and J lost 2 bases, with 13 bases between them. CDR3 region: CSAHTNQAYEQYF. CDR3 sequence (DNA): TGCAGTGCTCACACAAATCAGGCCTACGAGCAGTACTTC.

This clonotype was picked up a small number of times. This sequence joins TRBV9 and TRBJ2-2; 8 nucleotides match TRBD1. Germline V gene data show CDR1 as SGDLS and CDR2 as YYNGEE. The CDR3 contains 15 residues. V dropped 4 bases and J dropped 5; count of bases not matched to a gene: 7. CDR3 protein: CASSPTGGWTGELFF. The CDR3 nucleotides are TGTGCCAGCAGCCCCACAGGGGGTTGGACCGGGGAGCTGTTTTTT.

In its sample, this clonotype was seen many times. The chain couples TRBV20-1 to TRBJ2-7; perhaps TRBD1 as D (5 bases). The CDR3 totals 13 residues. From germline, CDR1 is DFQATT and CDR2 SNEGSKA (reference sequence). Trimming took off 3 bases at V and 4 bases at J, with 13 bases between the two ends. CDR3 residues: CSASRPGQYEQYF. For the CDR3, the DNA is TGCAGTGCTAGCCGGCCAGGGCAGTACGAGCAGTACTTC.

CDR3: CASSAPRTDTQYF. DNA of the CDR3: TGTGCCAGCAGTGCCCCCCGCACAGATACGCAGTATTTT. The V gene is TRBV6-1, the J gene TRBJ2-3; D gene unclear. CDR3 length: 13 residues. Germline CDR1 MNHNS, CDR2 SASEGT. Trimming left V 4 bases short and J 1 base short, with 6 bases between.

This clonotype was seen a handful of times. The CDR3 DNA sequence: TGTGCCACCAGTGACCCGGGACTAGCGGGGGGAGACTACAATGAGCAGTTCTTC. This sequence encodes CATSDPGLAGGDYNEQFF. The rearrangement joins TRBV24-1 to TRBJ2-1; 15 bases are shared with TRBD2. The CDR3 has 18 amino acids. V shed 4 bases, J shed 3 bases, and the junction held 6 bases outside the gene matches. CDR1 is KGHDR, CDR2 SFDVKD, per germline.

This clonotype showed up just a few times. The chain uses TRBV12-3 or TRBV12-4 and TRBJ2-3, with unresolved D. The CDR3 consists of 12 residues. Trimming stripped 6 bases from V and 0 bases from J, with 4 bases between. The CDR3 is CASRMSTDTQYF. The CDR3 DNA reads TGTGCCAGCAGAATGAGCACAGATACGCAGTATTTT.

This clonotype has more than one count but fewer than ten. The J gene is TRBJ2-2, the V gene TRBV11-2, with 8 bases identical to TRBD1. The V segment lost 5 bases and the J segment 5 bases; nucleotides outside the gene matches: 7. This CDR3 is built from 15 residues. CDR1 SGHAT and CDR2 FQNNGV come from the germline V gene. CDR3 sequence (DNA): TGTGCCAGCAGCGTCGACAGGGGACGTACCGGGGAGCTGTTTTTT. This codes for CASSVDRGRTGELFF.

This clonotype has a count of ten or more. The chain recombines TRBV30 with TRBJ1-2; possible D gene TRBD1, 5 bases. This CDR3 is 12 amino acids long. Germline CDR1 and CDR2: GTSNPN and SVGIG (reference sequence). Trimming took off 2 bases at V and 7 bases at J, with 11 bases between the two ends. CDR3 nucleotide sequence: TGTGCCTGGAGTCTAGGGGCTGGTGGCTACACCTTC. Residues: CAWSLGAGGYTF.

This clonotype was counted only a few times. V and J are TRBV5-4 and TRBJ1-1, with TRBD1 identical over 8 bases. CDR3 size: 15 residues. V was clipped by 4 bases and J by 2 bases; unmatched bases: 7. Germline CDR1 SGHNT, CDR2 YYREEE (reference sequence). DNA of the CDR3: TGTGCCAGCAGCGGGGGGGGACAGGTTAACACTGAAGCTTTCTTT. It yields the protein CASSGGGQVNTEAFF.

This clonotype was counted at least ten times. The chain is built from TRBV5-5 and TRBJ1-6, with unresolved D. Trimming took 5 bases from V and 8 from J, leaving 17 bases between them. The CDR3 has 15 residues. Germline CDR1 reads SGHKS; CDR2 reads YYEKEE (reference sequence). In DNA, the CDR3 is TGTGCCAGCAGAAATGGACGCGCTGGGGATTCACCCCTCCACTTT. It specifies CASRNGRAGDSPLHF.

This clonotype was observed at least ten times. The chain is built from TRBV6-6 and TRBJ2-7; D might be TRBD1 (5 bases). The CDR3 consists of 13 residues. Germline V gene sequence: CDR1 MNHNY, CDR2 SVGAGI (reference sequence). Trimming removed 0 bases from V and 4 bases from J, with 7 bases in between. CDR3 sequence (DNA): TGTGCCAGCAGTTACTCGGACATTTACGAGCAGTACTTC. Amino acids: CASSYSDIYEQYF.

In DNA form, the CDR3 reads TGTGCCAGCAGCTTAGAGTTATCTCCGGGACGGAGGAATGAGCAGTTCTTC. Translation gives CASSLELSPGRRNEQFF. V is TRBV11-2 and J is TRBJ2-1; D tentatively fits TRBD1 or TRBD2 (5 bases each). Per germline, CDR1 SGHAT and CDR2 FQNNGV. The CDR3 is 17 amino acids. V dropped 0 bases and J dropped 7 bases, with 19 bases sitting between them.

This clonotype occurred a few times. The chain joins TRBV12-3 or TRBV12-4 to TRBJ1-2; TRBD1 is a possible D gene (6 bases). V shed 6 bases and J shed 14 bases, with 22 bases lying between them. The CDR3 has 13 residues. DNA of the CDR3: TGTGCCAGCAGCCGGGGGCCGGGTACCCCTCTAACCTTC. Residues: CASSRGPGTPLTF.

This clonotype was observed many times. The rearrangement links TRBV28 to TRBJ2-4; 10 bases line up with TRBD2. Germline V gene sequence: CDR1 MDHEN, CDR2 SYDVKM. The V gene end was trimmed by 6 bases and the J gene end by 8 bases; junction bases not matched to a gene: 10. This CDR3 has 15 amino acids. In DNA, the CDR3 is TGTGCCAGCAGAAAGGCGGGACTAGCGAGGCACATTCAGTACTTC. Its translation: CASRKAGLARHIQYF.

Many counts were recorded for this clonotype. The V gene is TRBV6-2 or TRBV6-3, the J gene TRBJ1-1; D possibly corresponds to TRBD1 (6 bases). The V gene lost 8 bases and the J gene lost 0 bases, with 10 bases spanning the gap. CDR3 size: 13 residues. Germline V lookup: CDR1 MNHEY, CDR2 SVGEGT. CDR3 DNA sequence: TGTGCCAGCGGACAGCCACTGAACACTGAAGCTTTCTTT. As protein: CASGQPLNTEAFF.

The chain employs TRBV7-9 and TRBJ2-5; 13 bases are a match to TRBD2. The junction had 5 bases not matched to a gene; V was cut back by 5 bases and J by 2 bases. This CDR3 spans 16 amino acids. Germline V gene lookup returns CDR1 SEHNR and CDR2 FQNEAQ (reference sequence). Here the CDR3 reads CASSRGTSGAQETQYF. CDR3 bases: TGTGCCAGCAGCCGAGGGACTAGCGGGGCACAAGAGACCCAGTACTTC.

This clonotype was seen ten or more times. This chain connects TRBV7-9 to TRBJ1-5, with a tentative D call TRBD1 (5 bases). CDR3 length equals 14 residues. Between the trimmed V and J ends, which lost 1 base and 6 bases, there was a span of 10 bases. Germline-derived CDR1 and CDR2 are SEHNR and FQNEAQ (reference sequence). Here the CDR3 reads CASSLVGGGQPQHF. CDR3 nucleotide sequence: TGTGCCAGCAGCTTAGTCGGGGGAGGTCAGCCCCAGCATTTT.

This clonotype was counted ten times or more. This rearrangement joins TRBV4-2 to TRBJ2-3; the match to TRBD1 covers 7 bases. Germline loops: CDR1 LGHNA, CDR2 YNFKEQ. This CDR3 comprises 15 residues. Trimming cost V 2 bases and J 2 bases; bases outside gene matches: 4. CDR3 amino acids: CASSQSGGDTDTQYF. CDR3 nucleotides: TGTGCCAGCAGCCAATCAGGGGGAGACACAGATACGCAGTATTTT.